The T cell receptor beta chain described here comes from a study of CD8+ T cells in alopecia areata. Study-level background: The duration of tofacitinib was 6 to 18 months, with 6 months off drug afterward. Study-level results: The study found higher clonality in lesional than normal scalp, especially in alopecia totalis/universalis.

Deletions cut 5 bases from V and 5 bases from J, with 12 bases between. CDR3 length equals 13 residues. Per the germline V gene, CDR1 is SEHNR and CDR2 is FQNEAQ (reference sequence). To note about this clone: Its antigen is as yet unknown.

The authors extracted RNA and reverse transcribed it into cDNA as the sequencing template. This table comes from immunoSEQ multiplex PCR, and its TCRdb copy is limited to in-frame clones, with some not included. The table lists around 250,000 clones, under 80% of them singletons. Peripheral blood and lesional scalp punch biopsies were taken from alopecia areata patients. The chain has TRBV7-9 and TRBJ1-1; possibly TRBD1 for D (5 bases). Here the sequenced sample was CD4+ T cells sorted from blood, taken at week 0. This sequence originates from a human donor with alopecia areata. The CDR3 sequence: CASSLLGETEAFF. CDR3 DNA: TGTGCCAGCAGCCTCTTAGGGGAGACTGAAGCTTTCTTT. The complete variable domain, with remaining parts taken from reference TRBV7-9 and TRBJ1-1, reads DTGVSQNPRHKITKRGQNVTFRCDPISEHNRLYWYRQTLGQGPEFLTYFQNEAQLEKSRLLSDRFSAERPKGSFSTLEIQRTEQGDSAMYLCASSLLGETEAFFGQGTRLTVV.